This passage covers 3 T cell receptor beta chains from one sample sequenced in a study of graft-versus-host responses after intestinal transplantation. This table comes from immunoSEQ multiplex PCR, and its TCRdb copy is limited to in-frame clones, with some not included. The sample has about 970 clones; under 55% are singletons. Plating of roughly 200,000 CFSE-labeled responder cells was done together with roughly 200,000 irradiated, violet-dye-labeled stimulator cells. Specimen: alloreactive CD8+ T cells from a mixed lymphocyte reaction culture, collected before transplantation. Subset denoted: CFSE-low proliferating T cells sorted from approximately 6-day pre-transplant mixed lymphocyte reaction (GvH or HvG direction). Every receptor here comes from a human patient who was an organ donor for intestinal transplantation.

The rearrangement uses TRBV5-5 and TRBJ2-2; 8 bases agree with TRBD1. This CDR3 contains 16 residues. Per germline, CDR1 SGHKS and CDR2 YYEKEE (reference sequence). Losses at the gene ends were 3 bases for V and 4 bases for J; bases not matched to a gene: 8. The DNA for the CDR3 is TGTGCCAGCAGCTACTGGACAGGGCCAGTCACCGGGGAGCTGTTTTTT. This encodes CASSYWTGPVTGELFF.

This clone has only a few counts. The V and J genes are TRBV10-3 and TRBJ1-1; TRBD1 is a possible D gene (6 bases). Trimming cost V 2 bases and J 5 bases, with 9 bases left between them. Looked up from germline, CDR1 is ENHRY and CDR2 is SYGVKD. This CDR3 is 13 amino acids long. For the CDR3, the DNA is TGTGCCATCAGTGAGACAGGGAGGACTGAAGCTTTCTTT. This translates into CAISETGRTEAFF.

Points on this clone: This could be a read error, since a much larger clone is one nucleotide away. This chain connects TRBV29-1 to TRBJ2-1, with unresolved D. This CDR3 has 12 residues. Trimming stripped 7 bases from V and 6 bases from J, with 13 bases between. CDR1 SQVTM and CDR2 ANQGSEA come from the germline V gene. CDR3 in amino acids: CSGDLQPNEQFF. As DNA, the CDR3 is TGCAGCGGTGATCTCCAGCCCAATGAGCAGTTCTTC.